What follows are 8 T cell receptor beta chains derived from one specimen sequenced in a study of cytomegalovirus exposure and HLA in healthy donors. Sequenced by immunoSEQ multiplex PCR; TCRdb stores in-frame clones only, minus some. The sample has around 200,000 clones, 80% to 90% seen once. The material sequenced was PBMCs. All receptors come from a woman in her 30s in good health and CMV-seronegative.

This chain uses TRBV5-1 with TRBJ2-2; TRBD2 agrees at 8 bases. Germline V gene sequence: CDR1 SGHRS, CDR2 YFSETQ. V lost 1 base to trimming and J lost 5 bases; unmatched junction nucleotides: 4. The CDR3 contains 15 residues. This CDR3 is CASSLTLAATGELFF. DNA for the CDR3: TGCGCCAGCAGCTTGACACTAGCGGCAACCGGGGAGCTGTTTTTT.

V usage is TRBV10-3 and J usage is TRBJ2-3; TRBD2 matches 14 bases. CDR1 is ENHRY and CDR2 is SYGVKD in the germline V gene. With 4 bases clipped from V and 6 bases from J, the junction kept 0 bases outside the gene matches. This CDR3 has 14 amino acids. The CDR3 is CAISGTSGRDTQYF. The CDR3 DNA follows: TGTGCCATCAGTGGGACTAGCGGGAGGGATACGCAGTATTTT.

J is TRBJ2-2 and V is TRBV5-1, with D perhaps TRBD1 (6 bases). The CDR3 has 15 residues. Trimming took 5 bases from V and 5 from J, leaving 16 bases between them. Germline CDR1 is SGHRS and CDR2 is YFSETQ. This CDR3 reads CASSWSQGPTGELFF. DNA for the CDR3: TGCGCCAGCAGTTGGTCCCAGGGGCCAACCGGGGAGCTGTTTTTT.

This clone has just one count. The rearrangement uses TRBV28 and TRBJ2-4; possible D gene TRBD2, 5 bases. Per germline, CDR1 MDHEN and CDR2 SYDVKM. V lost 6 bases to trimming and J lost 0 bases, with 18 bases between them. The CDR3 extends over 17 amino acids. The CDR3 nucleotides are TGTGCCAGCAGCCACGGGGATGATGGTCTAGCCAAAAACATTCAGTACTTC. This sequence encodes CASSHGDDGLAKNIQYF.

The rearrangement links TRBV9 to TRBJ2-6; TRBD1 is a possible D gene (6 bases). Germline V CDR1 and CDR2: SGDLS, YYNGEE. V was trimmed by 3 bases and J by 4 bases, leaving 11 bases between them. The CDR3 contains 15 residues. CDR3 loop: CASSGGTPGANVLTF. For the CDR3, the DNA is TGTGCCAGCAGCGGGGGGACACCCGGGGCCAACGTCCTGACTTTC.

This chain joins TRBV6-5 and TRBJ1-2; D not resolved. Trimming removed 2 bases at V and 7 bases at J, with 11 bases between. The CDR3 loop spans 13 amino acids. Germline V gene data show CDR1 as MNHEY and CDR2 as SVGAGI. This CDR3 reads CASSYGGVRGYTF. The CDR3 DNA sequence: TGTGCCAGCAGTTACGGCGGAGTCCGTGGCTACACCTTC.

The chain combines TRBV5-1 with TRBJ2-3; D call uncertain. Germline V gene data show CDR1 as SGHRS and CDR2 as YFSETQ. This CDR3 spans 15 amino acids. V shed 0 bases and J shed 1 base, with 9 bases lying between them. CDR3 amino acids: CASSLAGIGTDTQYF. For the CDR3, the DNA is TGCGCCAGCAGCTTGGCGGGTATAGGCACAGATACGCAGTATTTT.

The chain employs TRBV5-1 and TRBJ2-1; tentative D call: TRBD1 (6 bases). The germline CDR1 and CDR2 sequences are SGHRS and YFSETQ. V was clipped by 0 bases and J by 1 base, with 11 bases between them. The CDR3 loop spans 16 amino acids. Written as DNA, the CDR3 is TGCGCCAGCAGCTTGGAGGGGGACAAGTCCTACAATGAGCAGTTCTTC. This encodes CASSLEGDKSYNEQFF. Supplemented by reference TRBV5-1 and TRBJ2-1, the full variable domain reads KAGVTQTPRYLIKTRGQQVTLSCSPISGHRSVSWYQQTPGQGLQFLFEYFSETQRNKGNFPGRFSGRQFSNSRSEMNVSTLELGDSALYLCASSLEGDKSYNEQFFGPGTRLTVL.